The 5 T cell receptor beta chains presented below share a single source sample, sequenced in a study of monozygotic twins with inflammatory bowel disease. TCRdb re-called the 5' RACE reads and gives one entry per CDR3 protein, without DNA. The table for this sample gives over 100,000 distinct CDR3 sequences. Input material: blood. These receptors all stem from a human donor with ulcerative colitis or Crohn's disease, or a healthy co-twin of an affected twin (not recorded which).

The chain combines TRBV29-1 with TRBJ2-1. The CDR3 runs 14 residues. Germline V gene data show CDR1 as SQVTM and CDR2 as ANQGSEA. CDR3 sequence: CSVGVGGSYNEQFF.

V and J are TRBV12-3 or TRBV12-4 and TRBJ1-2; checking the TCRdb D call of TRBD1 is not possible without DNA. The CDR3 has 16 residues. CDR3 region: CASSLARTYRVGGYTF.

CDR3 loop: CASSPSSGSDYEQYF. The chain employs TRBV21-1 and TRBJ2-7; without DNA, the TCRdb call of TRBD2 cannot be checked. TRBV21-1 is designated a pseudogene. CDR3 length: 15 amino acids.

The chain carries TRBV4-2 and TRBJ2-1; TCRdb lists TRBD2, though no DNA is available to test this call. Germline V gives CDR1 LGHNA, CDR2 YNFKEQ. This CDR3 region has 15 residues. The chain's CDR3 is CASSPRLAGDDEQFF.

The chain uses TRBV7-8 and TRBJ2-3; TCRdb gives TRBD1 as the D gene, but with no DNA this cannot be confirmed. CDR3 size: 15 residues. From germline, CDR1 is SGHVS and CDR2 FQNEAQ. CDR3 sequence: CASSFLGGVTDTQYF.